These 32 T cell receptor beta chains came from one sample sequenced in a study of blood T cells in healthy people across ages (dated by TCRdb to 2013 to 2016). The library was obtained by 5' RACE. TCRdb shows the sequencer as Illumina HiSeq 2500. A second PCR of about 6 to 11 cycles was run with a J-beta primer mix and a sample-barcoded 5' primer. TCRdb cleaned the public reads at Q25 with fastp, built clones with MiXCR and kept in-frame beta chains. Every CDR3 protein is listed once, alongside the most common genes and DNA of its rows. For this sample the table gives 800,000 to 950,000 distinct CDR3 sequences, of which 36% were detected only once. Clones ranked in the top ten supply over 10% of the sample. The material sequenced was blood. Receptors originate from a young man in good health.

The rearrangement uses TRBV4-2 and TRBJ1-4, with D maybe TRBD1 (5 bases). Germline V gene data show CDR1 as LGHNA and CDR2 as YNFKEQ. CDR3 length: 13 amino acids. V was clipped by 0 bases and J by 10 bases, with 9 bases between them. The CDR3 bases are TGTGCCAGCAGCCAAGACAGGGCTGGAAAACTGTTTTTT. This translates into CASSQDRAGKLFF.

This clonotype has only one observation. The chain employs TRBV20-1 and TRBJ1-5; a weak D match, TRBD1 (6 bases). This CDR3 comprises 14 residues. Germline V gene data show CDR1 as DFQATT and CDR2 as SNEGSKA (reference sequence). Trimming shortened V by 1 base and J by 11 bases, and 18 bases separated the two germline ends. The CDR3 is CSARAGAGNAAQHF. Here the CDR3 DNA reads TGCAGTGCTAGAGCGGGGGCAGGGAATGCGGCCCAGCATTTT.

Concerning this clonotype itself: This sequence may be a read error, since a much larger clone differs from it by one base. The chain carries TRBV29-1 and TRBJ1-1; D is undetermined. Germline values: CDR1 SQVTM, CDR2 ANQGSEA. This CDR3 has 14 amino acids. V dropped 1 base and J dropped 5 bases, with 14 bases sitting between them. The CDR3 reads CSVEVASGGTEAFF. The DNA for the CDR3 is TGCAGCGTTGAAGTCGCTTCCGGCGGGACTGAAGCTTTCTTT.

The chain joins TRBV7-2 to TRBJ2-3; D unresolved. This CDR3 contains 15 residues. V was clipped by 5 bases and J by 2 bases, with 14 bases between them. Germline CDR1 is SGHTA and CDR2 is FQGNSA. CDR3 nucleotide sequence: TGTGCCAGCAGCACCCAGACGGGCCCCACAGATACGCAGTATTTT. Encoded protein: CASSTQTGPTDTQYF.

This sequence joins TRBV6-2 or TRBV6-3 and TRBJ2-7; D may match TRBD1 or TRBD2 (5 bases each). Germline V CDR1 and CDR2: MNHEY, SVGEGT. V was cut by 7 bases and J by 3 bases, with 16 bases left in between. The CDR3 is 14 amino acids. The CDR3 protein is CASTPPGPNYEQYF. DNA of the CDR3: TGTGCCAGCACCCCACCGGGACCAAACTACGAGCAGTACTTC.

The chain has TRBV6-5 and TRBJ1-1; no clear D. This CDR3 region has 13 residues. Germline CDR1 MNHEY, CDR2 SVGAGI. Deletions cut 6 bases from V and 4 bases from J, with 12 bases between. The CDR3 protein is CASSPGLRTEAFF. The CDR3 DNA reads as TGTGCCAGCAGCCCGGGCCTCCGCACTGAAGCTTTCTTT.

This chain connects TRBV7-6 to TRBJ2-1, with 7 bases fitting TRBD1. Germline V lookup: CDR1 SGHVS, CDR2 FNYEAQ. The V segment lost 4 bases and the J segment 0 bases; nucleotides outside the gene matches: 9. The CDR3 contains 17 residues. CDR3 region: CASSSRTGAHSYNEQFF. The DNA for the CDR3 is TGTGCCAGCAGCTCTAGGACAGGAGCACACTCCTACAATGAGCAGTTCTTC.

V gene TRBV7-2 combines with J gene TRBJ2-7; 7 bases are a match to TRBD2. This CDR3 has 15 amino acids. V gave up 2 bases and J gave up 5 bases; unmatched junction bases: 9. Germline CDR1 and CDR2: SGHTA and FQGNSA. CDR3 coding DNA: TGTGCCAGCAGCTTACAGGGAGGGAGCTTCGACGAGCAGTACTTC. Translated: CASSLQGGSFDEQYF.

Only one count was recorded for this clonotype. The J gene is TRBJ1-2, the V gene TRBV7-9, with 10 bases lining up with TRBD1. Germline V CDR1 and CDR2: SEHNR, FQNEAQ (reference sequence). This CDR3 is 15 amino acids long. Trimming cost V 5 bases and J 6 bases; bases outside gene matches: 9. As DNA, the CDR3 is TGTGCCAGCAGCATAGACTCTGGGACAGGGGATGGCTACACCTTC. Residues: CASSIDSGTGDGYTF.

This chain joins TRBV6-2 or TRBV6-3 and TRBJ2-3; maybe TRBD1 (6 bases). V lost 6 bases, J lost 4 bases, and 14 bases lay in between. Per germline, CDR1 MNHEY and CDR2 SVGEGT. The CDR3 consists of 14 residues. The CDR3 coding sequence is TGTGCCAGCAGAAATACAGGGTTCGCAGATACGCAGTATTTT. Its translation: CASRNTGFADTQYF.

As to this clonotype: Relative to the germline gene, one junction end is altered; a read error may explain this. This chain connects TRBV7-9 to TRBJ2-1; unclear D gene. Germline-derived CDR1 and CDR2 are SEHNR and FQNEAQ (reference sequence). The CDR3 is made up of 14 amino acids. CDR3 in DNA: TGTGCCAGCAGCTTAGAGGTCGGCTACAATGGGCAGTTCTTC. This encodes CASSLEVGYNGQFF.

The chain has TRBV20-1 and TRBJ1-5; the D gene is possibly TRBD1 (5 bases). Germline V CDR1 and CDR2: DFQATT, SNEGSKA (reference sequence). The CDR3 has 15 amino acids. The ends were cut back, 0 bases at V and 6 bases at J, with 15 bases in the middle. This chain's CDR3 is CSAREGAVDRQPQHF. The CDR3 nucleotides are TGCAGTGCTAGAGAAGGGGCAGTAGACCGTCAGCCCCAGCATTTT.

This chain connects TRBV14 to TRBJ2-1; 10 nucleotides line up with TRBD2. J lost 10 bases, V lost 6 bases, and 6 bases had no gene match. The V gene's germline CDR1 is SGHDN and CDR2 FVKESK. The CDR3 totals 13 residues. CDR3 loop: CASRASGGSEQFF. CDR3 DNA sequence: TGTGCCAGCAGGGCTAGCGGGGGATCGGAGCAGTTCTTC. Using reference TRBV14 and TRBJ2-1 for the parts outside the CDR3, the full variable domain is EAGVTQFPSHSVIEKGQTVTLRCDPISGHDNLYWYRRVMGKEIKFLLHFVKESKQDESGMPNNRFLAERTGGTYSTLKVQPAELEDSGVYFCASRASGGSEQFFGPGTRLTVL.

The chain links TRBV7-2 to TRBJ2-1; the D gene is possibly TRBD1 (5 bases). Germline loops: CDR1 SGHTA, CDR2 FQGNSA. Trimming took off 5 bases at V and 2 bases at J, with 10 bases between the two ends. The CDR3 contains 14 residues. The CDR3 loop reads CASSVGAAYNEQFF. The CDR3 nucleotides are TGTGCCAGCAGCGTAGGGGCGGCCTACAATGAGCAGTTCTTC.

This clonotype was seen many times. The junction does not match germline at one end; this may be a read error. The chain combines TRBV12-3 or TRBV12-4 with TRBJ2-5; D unresolved. The CDR3 is 14 residues long. The CDR3 protein is CASSLVGLQETQYF. CDR3 DNA: TGTGCCAGCAGCTTAGTAGGGCTGCAAGAGACCCAGTACTTC.

This clonotype was detected many times. This chain joins TRBV4-2 and TRBJ1-2; unclear D gene. V was trimmed by 8 bases and J by 8 bases, leaving 15 bases between them. The CDR3 covers 12 residues. The germline CDR1 and CDR2 sequences are LGHNA and YNFKEQ. The CDR3 nucleotides read TGTGCCAGCGGCTACGAGGTCGGGGGCTACACCTTC. This codes for CASGYEVGGYTF.

V gene TRBV10-3 combines with J gene TRBJ2-1; unclear D gene. The V and J ends lost 2 bases and 6 bases respectively, with 11 bases between them. The germline V gene has CDR1 ENHRY and CDR2 SYGVKD. The CDR3 runs to 14 residues. CDR3 amino acids: CAISEEVRSNEQFF. The CDR3 region has the DNA TGTGCCATCAGTGAGGAAGTCAGGTCCAATGAGCAGTTCTTC.

This clonotype appeared a few times. The rearrangement joins TRBV20-1 to TRBJ2-3; D not certain. The CDR3 runs 11 residues. The V and J ends lost 4 bases and 9 bases respectively, with 11 bases between them. Germline CDR1 is DFQATT and CDR2 is SNEGSKA (reference sequence). CDR3 bases: TGCAGTGCTAAGGACCGTTTCACGCAGTATTTT. It codes for CSAKDRFTQYF.

V is TRBV7-8 and J is TRBJ2-1; no reliable D call. Trimming removed 1 base at V and 10 bases at J, with 23 bases between. Germline loops: CDR1 SGHVS, CDR2 FQNEAQ. This CDR3 spans 17 amino acids. Here the CDR3 DNA reads TGTGCCAGCAGCTTAGGTCCAACAGCCATGTTATCCTACGAGCAGTTCTTC. It translates to CASSLGPTAMLSYEQFF.

The table lists this clonotype with a few counts. This chain connects TRBV6-1 to TRBJ1-2; D is unresolved. The CDR3 sequence is 15 residues long. Trimming cost V 0 bases and J 4 bases, with 12 bases left between them. The germline V gene encodes CDR1 MNHNS and CDR2 SASEGT. The CDR3 sequence is CASSEAARGGYGYTF. The CDR3, as DNA: TGTGCCAGCAGTGAAGCTGCTCGGGGTGGCTATGGCTACACCTTC.

There are many counts of this clonotype. The rearrangement joins TRBV12-3 or TRBV12-4 to TRBJ1-5, with a tentative D call TRBD1 (6 bases). The V and J ends lost 3 bases and 0 bases respectively, with 12 bases between them. This CDR3 contains 16 residues. CDR3 residues: CASSLGRGISNQPQHF. The CDR3 DNA follows: TGTGCCAGCAGTTTGGGCAGGGGTATTAGCAATCAGCCCCAGCATTTT.

This clonotype was counted a few times. V gene TRBV12-3 or TRBV12-4 combines with J gene TRBJ2-1, with D perhaps being TRBD1 or TRBD2 (5 bases each). Trimming took 5 bases from V and 2 from J, leaving 13 bases between them. The CDR3 sequence is 15 residues long. The DNA of the CDR3 is TGTGCCAGCAGTACAGGCGGGCCCGCCTACAATGAGCAGTTCTTC. It specifies CASSTGGPAYNEQFF.

This clonotype was observed many times. In nucleotides, the CDR3 is TGCGCCAGCAGCCAAGAAATCCGCCTAGGGCATAATGAGCAGTTCTTC. It translates to CASSQEIRLGHNEQFF. The V gene is TRBV4-3, the J gene TRBJ2-1; D gene uncertain. The germline gives CDR1 LGHNA, CDR2 YSLEER. This CDR3 contains 16 residues. Trimming removed 0 bases from V and 7 bases from J, with 16 bases in between.

This clonotype was detected ten times or more. This chain connects TRBV4-3 to TRBJ2-1; the D is unclear. The CDR3 is 14 residues long. V lost 0 bases and J lost 6, with 9 bases in between. Germline CDR1 LGHNA, CDR2 YSLEER. CDR3 residues: CASSQELVSNEQFF. The CDR3 DNA reads TGCGCCAGCAGCCAAGAATTAGTATCCAATGAGCAGTTCTTC.

This clonotype was counted only a few times. The chain links TRBV6-1 to TRBJ2-5; TRBD2 matches 8 bases. Judging by the DNA end, TRBJ2-7 fits better; the J call may be wrong. The germline gives CDR1 MNHNS, CDR2 SASEGT. The CDR3 loop spans 14 amino acids. CDR3 protein: CASSEDLAGYEQYF. The CDR3 coding sequence is TGTGCCAGCAGTGAAGACCTAGCGGGTTACGAGCAGTACTTC.

The chain joins TRBV6-6 to TRBJ2-5, with 8 bases that match TRBD1. TRBJ2-7 matches the DNA end more closely, so the J call is doubtful. Per the germline V gene, CDR1 is MNHNY and CDR2 is SVGAGI (reference sequence). CDR3 length equals 14 residues. The CDR3 sequence: CASSTNRGVGEQYF. The CDR3 bases are TGTGCCAGCAGTACCAACAGGGGGGTGGGCGAGCAGTACTTC.

CDR3 DNA: TGCGCCAGCAGCCAAGCGGGACAGGGAACAGGGGGCTACACCTTC. Translation: CASSQAGQGTGGYTF. V is TRBV4-1 and J is TRBJ1-2, with 9 bases lining up with TRBD1. V gave up 1 base and J gave up 8 bases; unmatched junction bases: 8. This CDR3 is 15 amino acids long. Germline V gene sequence: CDR1 MGHRA, CDR2 YSYEKL.

The gene calls are TRBV30 and TRBJ1-6, with D unresolved. Trimming took 4 bases from V and 7 from J, leaving 11 bases between them. From germline, CDR1 is GTSNPN and CDR2 SVGIG (reference sequence). The CDR3 consists of 13 residues. CDR3 protein: CAWTPGQNSPLHF. CDR3 DNA sequence: TGTGCCTGGACACCGGGCCAAAATTCACCCCTCCACTTT.

This chain links TRBV14 with TRBJ2-5, with D tentatively TRBD2 (7 bases). TRBJ2-7 matches the DNA end more closely, so the J call is doubtful. The CDR3 totals 17 residues. Germline loops: CDR1 SGHDN, CDR2 FVKESK. The CDR3 DNA sequence: TGTGCCAGCAGCCAAGCCTCGAGGGTTTGGGAGGGGGTCGAGCAGTACTTC. As protein: CASSQASRVWEGVEQYF.

V gene TRBV13 combines with J gene TRBJ2-1; D gene ambiguous. Germline V gives CDR1 PRHDT, CDR2 FYEKMQ (reference sequence). The CDR3 has 14 amino acids. Between the trimmed V and J ends, which lost 3 bases and 4 bases, there was a span of 10 bases. CDR3 residues: CASSLSMRYNEQFF. The CDR3 nucleotides are TGTGCCAGCAGCTTGAGTATGCGTTACAATGAGCAGTTCTTC.

This clonotype was counted at least ten times. The CDR3 coding sequence is TGTGCCAGCAGCCCGACTAGCGTCAGCGAGCAGTACTTC. Its translation is CASSPTSVSEQYF. The chain joins TRBV6-5 to TRBJ2-7; TRBD2 matches 8 bases. The CDR3 contains 13 residues. CDR1 is MNHEY and CDR2 is SVGAGI in the germline V gene. Trimming at V came to 6 bases and at J to 6 bases, leaving 7 bases not matched to a gene.

This sequence joins TRBV28 and TRBJ2-3; no reliable D call. This CDR3 spans 14 amino acids. Germline-derived CDR1 and CDR2 are MDHEN and SYDVKM. Trimming shortened V by 7 bases and J by 1 base, and 12 bases separated the two germline ends. In nucleotides, the CDR3 is TGTGCCAGCACCCCGGACCGGGGCACAGATACGCAGTATTTT. This codes for CASTPDRGTDTQYF.